A single sample is the source of the 10 T cell receptor beta chains below, sequenced in a study of siplizumab effects on memory and regulatory T cells. TCRdb's table, derived via immunoSEQ multiplex PCR, lists solely in-frame clones and lacks some. Here the sample spans around 100,000 clones, 90% to 95% being singletons. Input material: Tregs sorted from blood. Source of these receptors: a human donor in good health.

This clone was seen only a few times. Written as DNA, the CDR3 is TGCAGCGCAACCGACTACGAGCAGTACTTC. It yields the protein CSATDYEQYF. This chain joins TRBV29-1 and TRBJ2-7; no reliable D call. Germline V gives CDR1 SQVTM, CDR2 ANQGSEA. V lost 7 bases, J lost 3 bases, and 7 bases lay in between. The CDR3 covers 10 residues.

The chain couples TRBV27 to TRBJ2-1, with D possibly being TRBD1 (6 bases). Germline CDR1 MNHEY, CDR2 SMNVEV (reference sequence). V lost 6 bases and J lost 6, with 21 bases in between. The CDR3 covers 16 residues. The CDR3 nucleotides read TGTGCCAGCAGCAGATTGACAGGACCCCTTGGCAATGAGCAGTTCTTC. Protein product: CASSRLTGPLGNEQFF.

The rearrangement uses TRBV18 and TRBJ2-3; 12 nucleotides agree with TRBD2. The ends lost 3 bases at V and 5 bases at J; junction bases unmatched: 6. The CDR3 totals 16 residues. Germline lookup yields CDR1 KGHSH and CDR2 LQKENI. The CDR3 reads CASSPRTSGIGDTQYF. The CDR3 DNA follows: TGTGCCAGCTCACCCCGGACTAGCGGGATAGGAGATACGCAGTATTTT. Combining the CDR3 with reference TRBV18 and TRBJ2-3 gives the whole variable domain NAGVMQNPRHLVRRRGQEARLRCSPMKGHSHVYWYRQLPEEGLKFMVYLQKENIIDESGMPKERFSAEFPKEGPSILRIQQVVRGDSAAYFCASSPRTSGIGDTQYFGPGTRLTVL.

The gene calls are TRBV5-6 and TRBJ1-2, with D unresolved. This CDR3 spans 11 amino acids. V lost 5 bases and J 2 bases, leaving 4 bases between the germline ends. Per germline, CDR1 SGHDT and CDR2 YYEEEE. The CDR3 is CASSGNYGYTF. The CDR3, as DNA: TGTGCCAGCAGTGGGAACTATGGCTACACCTTC. Complete variable domain (other parts from reference TRBV5-6 and TRBJ1-2): DAGVTQSPTHLIKTRGQQVTLRCSPKSGHDTVSWYQQALGQGPQFIFQYYEEEERQRGNFPDRFSGHQFPNYSSELNVNALLLGDSALYLCASSGNYGYTFGSGTRLTVV.

This chain connects TRBV2 to TRBJ1-5, with 7 bases matching TRBD1. CDR1 is SNHLY and CDR2 is FYNNEI in the germline V gene. CDR3 length: 15 residues. V lost 7 bases, J lost 2 bases, and 8 bases stayed unmatched. The CDR3 spells CASTATGSGNQPQHF. The CDR3 DNA sequence: TGTGCCAGCACCGCGACAGGGAGCGGCAATCAGCCCCAGCATTTT.

V and J are TRBV6-1 and TRBJ1-1, with D uncertain. This CDR3 is built from 14 residues. Germline loops: CDR1 MNHNS, CDR2 SASEGT. Trimming pared 2 bases from V and 0 bases from J, leaving 7 bases between. CDR3 DNA sequence: TGTGCCAGCAGTGAACCGGGGATGAACACTGAAGCTTTCTTT. This sequence encodes CASSEPGMNTEAFF.

The chain uses TRBV4-1 and TRBJ2-7, with D perhaps TRBD2 (5 bases). CDR1 and CDR2 (germline): MGHRA, YSYEKL. The CDR3 has 14 amino acids. Trimming cost V 4 bases and J 2 bases, with 12 bases left between them. CDR3 amino acids: CASSLSGIPYEQYF. The CDR3 DNA sequence: TGCGCCAGCAGCCTCTCCGGGATCCCCTACGAGCAGTACTTC.

The rearrangement uses TRBV7-2 and TRBJ1-4; TRBD1 might be the D (6 bases). Germline values: CDR1 SGHTA, CDR2 FQGNSA. The CDR3 consists of 15 residues. V lost 1 base to trimming and J lost 4 bases, with 10 bases between them. CDR3 sequence (DNA): TGTGCCAGCAGCTTAGTAGGGACAAATAATGAAAAACTGTTTTTT. Translated, it gives CASSLVGTNNEKLFF. Full variable domain (outside the CDR3, taken from reference TRBV7-2 and TRBJ1-4): GAGVSQSPSNKVTEKGKDVELRCDPISGHTALYWYRQSLGQGLEFLIYFQGNSAPDKSGLPSDRFSAERTGGSVSTLTIQRTQQEDSAVYLCASSLVGTNNEKLFFGSGTQLSVL.

The J gene is TRBJ2-3, the V gene TRBV27; D not resolved. The CDR3 has 13 residues. Trimming cost V 3 bases and J 2 bases, with 6 bases left between them. Germline V CDR1 and CDR2: MNHEY, SMNVEV (reference sequence). Here the CDR3 DNA reads TGTGCCAGCAGTTTCCTGAACACAGATACGCAGTATTTT. Amino acids: CASSFLNTDTQYF.

Only one count was recorded for this clone. The chain uses TRBV5-6 and TRBJ2-2, with 7 positions matching TRBD1. The ends lost 1 base at V and 4 bases at J; junction bases unmatched: 10. CDR3 size: 17 residues. Germline-derived CDR1 and CDR2 are SGHDT and YYEEEE. This CDR3 reads CASSLKKGARVTGELFF. DNA of the CDR3: TGTGCCAGCAGCTTGAAAAAGGGGGCGCGAGTCACCGGGGAGCTGTTTTTT.